The rows below give T cell receptor beta chains drawn from one sample of a study of T-cell memory formation after mild COVID-19. MiXCR, applied by TCRdb to the 5' RACE reads, yields one record per CDR3 protein. Seen here are 85,000 to 130,000 distinct CDR3 sequences, approximately 15% observed once, and the top ten hold around 28%. Sample: PBMCs or a T cell subset sorted from them (not recorded which). The receptors shown here come from an adult woman who had mild COVID-19 (a few samples of this study predate the infection). Cell type and time point are not known. Each CDR3 is given with its conserved first and last residue. D genes are given only for firm matches. Clone size is stated in some rows and not others, as once, few, many or a class when expanded.

V: TRBV9
size: NA
J: TRBJ2-7
D: NA
CDR3: CASSAGGLHEQYF
DNA: TGTGCCAGCAGCGCAGGGGGACTACACGAGCAGTACTTC

V: TRBV7-2
size: few
J: TRBJ2-7
D: NA
CDR3: CASSSLWRDGSYEQYF
DNA: TGTGCCAGCAGCTCACTCTGGAGGGATGGATCCTACGAGCAGTACTTC

V: TRBV4-1
size: many
J: TRBJ1-2
D: NA
CDR3: CASSQEVGDLFAGYTF
DNA: TGCGCCAGCAGCCAAGAGGTAGGGGACCTGTTCGCTGGCTACACCTTC

V: TRBV19
size: few
J: TRBJ2-1
D: NA
CDR3: CASSKGTDNEQFF
DNA: TGTGCCAGTAGTAAGGGGACCGACAATGAGCAGTTCTTC

V: TRBV4-1
size: many
J: TRBJ1-1
D: NA
CDR3: CASSQDPGLDTEAFF
DNA: TGCGCCAGCAGCCAAGATCCGGGGTTGGACACTGAAGCTTTCTTT

V: TRBV6-1
size: NA
J: TRBJ2-7
D: TRBD2
CDR3: CASRQAGGYEQYF
DNA: TGTGCCAGCAGACAAGCGGGAGGGTACGAGCAGTACTTC

V: TRBV5-1
size: few
J: TRBJ2-1
D: TRBD1
CDR3: CASSSGQGVDEQFF
DNA: TGCGCCAGCAGCTCGGGACAGGGGGTCGATGAGCAGTTCTTC

V: TRBV2
size: NA
J: TRBJ2-3
D: TRBD2
CDR3: CASSNLAGGSTDTQYF
DNA: TGTGCCAGCAGTAATCTAGCGGGAGGGAGCACAGATACGCAGTATTTT

V: TRBV18
size: NA
J: TRBJ2-5
D: NA
CDR3: CASSDLGGGPKSETQYF
DNA: TGTGCCAGCTCCGACCTGGGCGGGGGCCCTAAAAGCGAGACCCAGTACTTC

V: TRBV4-1
size: NA
J: TRBJ2-7
D: NA
CDR3: CASSQEGSAHEQYF
DNA: TGCGCCAGCAGCCAAGAGGGGTCAGCTCACGAGCAGTACTTC

V: TRBV4-1
size: few
J: TRBJ2-3
D: NA
CDR3: CASSQVGGASTDTQYF
DNA: TGCGCCAGCAGCCAAGTTGGCGGGGCTAGCACAGATACGCAGTATTTT

V: TRBV19
size: few
J: TRBJ2-5
D: TRBD2
CDR3: CASSIRGGAGRETQYF
DNA: TGTGCCAGTAGTATCCGTGGGGGAGCGGGACGAGAGACCCAGTACTTC

V: TRBV7-9
size: NA
J: TRBJ2-3
D: TRBD1
CDR3: CASSSLPTGVILDTQYF
DNA: TGTGCCAGCAGCTCCCTTCCGACAGGGGTGATACTAGATACGCAGTATTTT

V: TRBV12-3/TRBV12-4
size: few
J: TRBJ2-7
D: NA
CDR3: CASSFTESRGTSYEQYF
DNA: TGTGCCAGCAGTTTTACCGAAAGCCGCGGAACTTCCTACGAGCAGTACTTC

V: TRBV4-1
size: NA
J: TRBJ1-1
D: NA
CDR3: CASSPSGTEAFF
DNA: TGCGCCAGCAGCCCCTCGGGCACTGAAGCTTTCTTT

V: TRBV6-5
size: few
J: TRBJ1-1
D: NA
CDR3: CASSPRQENEAFF
DNA: TGTGCCAGCAGTCCCAGACAGGAGAATGAAGCTTTCTTT

V: TRBV27
size: few
J: TRBJ2-7
D: TRBD1
CDR3: CASSMTGGSLNVYEQYF
DNA: TGTGCCAGCAGTATGACAGGGGGGAGCCTCAACGTCTACGAGCAGTACTTC

V: TRBV5-1
size: few
J: TRBJ1-6
D: NA
CDR3: CASSLRGDTSPLHF
DNA: TGCGCCAGCAGCTTGAGGGGGGACACCTCACCCCTCCACTTT

V: TRBV16
size: NA
J: TRBJ2-1
D: TRBD1
CDR3: CASSHLTGDNEQFF
DNA: TGTGCCAGCAGCCACCTGACAGGGGACAATGAGCAGTTCTTC

V: TRBV9
size: few
J: TRBJ2-1
D: TRBD2
CDR3: CASTAGVPNEQFF
DNA: TGTGCCAGCACAGCGGGAGTTCCCAATGAGCAGTTCTTC

V: TRBV27
size: few
J: TRBJ2-7
D: TRBD2
CDR3: CASKGTSTYEQYF
DNA: TGTGCCAGTAAAGGGACTAGTACCTACGAGCAGTACTTC

V: TRBV7-9
size: NA
J: TRBJ1-4
D: NA
CDR3: CASSLSLSGSSEKLFF
DNA: TGTGCCAGCAGCTTATCTTTGTCAGGGTCGAGTGAAAAACTGTTTTTT

V: TRBV20-1
size: NA
J: TRBJ2-1
D: NA
CDR3: CSARLASSSDEQFF
DNA: TGCAGTGCTAGACTGGCTTCCTCTTCGGATGAGCAGTTCTTC

V: TRBV7-9
size: few
J: TRBJ2-7
D: NA
CDR3: CASRTGAPLDEQYF
DNA: TGTGCCAGCAGAACGGGGGCCCCCTTAGACGAGCAGTACTTC

V: TRBV29-1
size: NA
J: TRBJ1-1
D: NA
CDR3: CSVGVMNTEAFF
DNA: TGCAGCGTTGGGGTGATGAACACTGAAGCTTTCTTT

V: TRBV6-1
size: few
J: TRBJ2-7
D: NA
CDR3: CASVKGAYEQYF
DNA: TGTGCCAGCGTGAAGGGGGCCTACGAGCAGTACTTC

V: TRBV5-6
size: NA
J: TRBJ2-1
D: TRBD2
CDR3: CASSLLLGLAGDQQFF
DNA: TGTGCCAGCAGCCTTTTACTAGGACTAGCGGGGGACCAGCAGTTCTTC

V: TRBV29-1
size: few
J: TRBJ1-2
D: NA
CDR3: CSVEDPTVYGYTF
DNA: TGCAGCGTTGAAGACCCGACAGTCTATGGCTACACCTTC

V: TRBV7-8
size: NA
J: TRBJ1-3
D: NA
CDR3: CASSLEVGISGNTIYF
DNA: TGTGCCAGCAGCTTAGAGGTCGGCATATCTGGAAACACCATATATTTT

V: TRBV6-2/TRBV6-3
size: few
J: TRBJ2-5
D: NA
CDR3: CASSSPRLYIETQYF
DNA: TGTGCCAGCAGTTCACCTCGCCTTTATATAGAGACCCAGTACTTC

V: TRBV14
size: few
J: TRBJ2-1
D: NA
CDR3: CASSQRDSGYNEQFF
DNA: TGTGCCAGCAGCCAAAGGGACTCCGGCTACAATGAGCAGTTCTTC

V: TRBV5-4
size: NA
J: TRBJ1-2
D: NA
CDR3: CASSLGSFEGYTF
DNA: TGTGCCAGCAGCTTGGGCAGCTTCGAGGGCTACACCTTC

V: TRBV7-9
size: NA
J: TRBJ1-5
D: TRBD1
CDR3: CASSSDRASNQPQHF
DNA: TGTGCCAGCAGCTCGGACAGGGCTAGCAATCAGCCCCAGCATTTT

V: TRBV6-1
size: few
J: TRBJ2-5
D: NA
CDR3: CASEGPRRGSIETQYF
DNA: TGTGCCAGCGAAGGCCCCCGGAGGGGATCAATAGAGACCCAGTACTTC

V: TRBV4-3
size: few
J: TRBJ2-2
D: NA
CDR3: CASSQEKQELFF
DNA: TGCGCCAGCAGCCAAGAGAAGCAGGAGCTGTTTTTT

V: TRBV15
size: NA
J: TRBJ2-1
D: NA
CDR3: CATSGLDEQFF
DNA: TGTGCCACCAGCGGACTCGATGAGCAGTTCTTC

V: TRBV20-1
size: NA
J: TRBJ1-2
D: NA
CDR3: CSARPDQGSGYTF
DNA: TGCAGTGCCAGACCGGACCAGGGAAGCGGCTACACCTTC

V: TRBV19
size: NA
J: TRBJ1-1
D: TRBD1
CDR3: CASSVTGGELVAFF
DNA: TGTGCCAGTAGTGTTACAGGGGGCGAGTTGGTAGCTTTCTTT

V: TRBV12-3/TRBV12-4
size: NA
J: TRBJ1-5
D: NA
CDR3: CASSTGNQPQHF
DNA: TGTGCCAGCAGTACGGGCAATCAGCCCCAGCATTTT

V: TRBV5-1
size: few
J: TRBJ2-7
D: NA
CDR3: CASSYWTTYEQYF
DNA: TGCGCCAGCAGCTACTGGACAACCTACGAGCAGTACTTC

V: TRBV12-3/TRBV12-4
size: NA
J: TRBJ1-1
D: NA
CDR3: CASTPWGKQNTEAFF
DNA: TGTGCCAGCACCCCTTGGGGCAAACAGAACACTGAAGCTTTCTTT

V: TRBV4-1
size: NA
J: TRBJ1-1
D: NA
CDR3: CASSQGSLNTEAFF
DNA: TGCGCCAGCAGCCAAGGGTCTTTGAACACTGAAGCTTTCTTT

V: TRBV11-3
size: NA
J: TRBJ2-5
D: NA
CDR3: CASSLAGQQETQYF
DNA: TGTGCCAGCAGCTTAGCGGGGCAACAAGAGACCCAGTACTTC

V: TRBV7-9
size: few
J: TRBJ2-1
D: NA
CDR3: CASSLAYGRGNEQFF
DNA: TGTGCCAGCAGCTTAGCTTATGGCAGGGGAAATGAGCAGTTCTTC

V: TRBV7-9
size: few
J: TRBJ2-1
D: NA
CDR3: CASTYTNNEQFF
DNA: TGTGCCAGCACGTACACGAACAATGAGCAGTTCTTC

V: TRBV27
size: NA
J: TRBJ2-2
D: NA
CDR3: CASSWSAAGELFF
DNA: TGTGCCAGCAGTTGGTCGGCGGCCGGGGAGCTGTTTTTT

V: TRBV20-1
size: few
J: TRBJ2-1
D: NA
CDR3: CSARFENEQFF
DNA: TGCAGTGCTAGGTTCGAAAATGAGCAGTTCTTC

V: TRBV27
size: few
J: TRBJ2-1
D: TRBD2
CDR3: CASRAGGLYNEQFF
DNA: TGTGCCAGCCGGGCGGGAGGGCTATACAATGAGCAGTTCTTC

V: TRBV19
size: NA
J: TRBJ2-3
D: NA
CDR3: CASTTRSGTDTQYF
DNA: TGTGCCAGTACCACACGTTCGGGCACAGATACGCAGTATTTT